One and the same sample provided the 32 T cell receptor beta chains below, sequenced in a study of human T cells and chemical hapten exposure. Noted time point: pre-sensitization, week 0. Stated treatment: therapeutic diphenylcyclopropenone sensitization with weekly scalp DPC. TCRdb recomputed calls from the RACE reads with MiXCR, one row per CDR3 protein. The table includes 85,000 to 120,000 distinct CDR3 sequences, 12% detected once. Here the sequenced sample was whole blood, taken in connection with sensitization to the hapten diphenylcyclopropenone (DPC). The receptors derive from a woman in her fifties or sixties with alopecia areata. Some clones in this sample may be carry-over from other donors' samples.

This clonotype appeared once. The V call is TRBV14, the J call TRBJ2-7; D is unresolved. The germline gives CDR1 SGHDN, CDR2 FVKESK. V was trimmed by 4 bases and J by 8 bases, leaving 18 bases between them. CDR3 size: 14 residues. The chain's CDR3 is CASSLSPNPTKQYF. The DNA for the CDR3 is TGTGCCAGCAGCCTGTCGCCGAATCCTACGAAGCAGTACTTC.

This clonotype was found many times. The J gene is TRBJ2-1, the V gene TRBV29-1; D could derive from TRBD1 or TRBD2 (5 bases each). The ends were cut back, 4 bases at V and 8 bases at J, with 9 bases in the middle. CDR1 is SQVTM, CDR2 ANQGSEA, per germline. The CDR3 runs 11 residues. The CDR3 nucleotides are TGCAGCGTTGTCGGGGCCGATGAGCAGTTCTTC. Translating gives CSVVGADEQFF.

The chain has TRBV6-6 and TRBJ1-6; D call uncertain. From germline, CDR1 is MNHNY and CDR2 SVGAGI (reference sequence). The CDR3 is made up of 11 amino acids. Trimming removed 6 bases at V and 10 bases at J, with 7 bases between. The CDR3 region has the DNA TGTGCCAGCAGCCAAGAATCACCCCTCCACTTT. This gives the protein CASSQESPLHF.

V is TRBV5-1 and J is TRBJ1-1; D not certain. The V gene's germline CDR1 is SGHRS and CDR2 YFSETQ. The ends were cut back, 2 bases at V and 2 bases at J, with 7 bases in the middle. This CDR3 has 13 residues. The CDR3 region has the DNA TGCGCCAGCAGCTTCGGGCACAACACTGAAGCTTTCTTT. It specifies CASSFGHNTEAFF.

The sample holds many counts of this clonotype. The chain joins TRBV4-3 to TRBJ2-1; 8 positions match TRBD2. This CDR3 is 15 amino acids long. Germline V lookup: CDR1 LGHNA, CDR2 YSLEER. Trimming at V came to 2 bases and at J to 12 bases, leaving 12 bases not matched to a gene. CDR3 DNA: TGCGCCAGCAGCCAACAGTATAGCGGGGTCAGGGGGCAGTTCTTC. Translated, it gives CASSQQYSGVRGQFF.

The table lists this clonotype with a few counts. The chain carries TRBV6-1 and TRBJ2-1; D may be TRBD2 (6 bases). V gave up 3 bases and J gave up 0 bases, with 15 bases separating them. Germline loops: CDR1 MNHNS, CDR2 SASEGT. This CDR3 region has 17 residues. The CDR3 loop is CASSEPGGASSYNEQFF. CDR3 in DNA: TGTGCCAGCAGTGAGCCCGGCGGGGCGAGCTCCTACAATGAGCAGTTCTTC.

This chain connects TRBV28 to TRBJ1-5; the D is unclear. Germline assignment: CDR1 MDHEN and CDR2 SYDVKM. The CDR3 is 15 amino acids. V was pared by 4 bases and J by 9 bases, with 19 bases between. CDR3 nucleotides: TGTGCCAGCAGTTCCCCCGGCCCCAACATTGCGCCCCAGCATTTT. As protein: CASSSPGPNIAPQHF. Looking up the rest from reference TRBV28 and TRBJ1-5 gives the full variable domain: DVKVTQSSRYLVKRTGEKVFLECVQDMDHENMFWYRQDPGLGLRLIYFSYDVKMKEKGDIPEGYSVSREKKERFSLILESASTNQTSMYLCASSSPGPNIAPQHFGDGTRLSIL.

This clonotype was observed a few times. The chain has TRBV10-3 and TRBJ2-7; D is ambiguous. V dropped 10 bases and J dropped 2 bases, with 6 bases sitting between them. CDR3 length equals 10 residues. The germline CDR1 and CDR2 sequences are ENHRY and SYGVKD. The CDR3 bases are TGTGCCACCCGGACCTACGAGCAGTACTTC. Its protein product is CATRTYEQYF.

This clonotype was counted a few times. As DNA, the CDR3 is TGTGCCACCAGCAGAAACCCGGCCGACTATGGCTACACCTTC. Protein: CATSRNPADYGYTF. This chain links TRBV15 with TRBJ1-2; D gene ambiguous. Between the trimmed V and J ends, which lost 2 bases and 3 bases, there was a span of 10 bases. Looked up from germline, CDR1 is LNHNV and CDR2 is YYDKDF (reference sequence). CDR3 length: 14 amino acids.

This clonotype was recorded a few times. The chain employs TRBV6-6 and TRBJ1-5; D might be TRBD1 (5 bases). V was pared by 2 bases and J by 2 bases, with 13 bases between. Germline V lookup: CDR1 MNHNY, CDR2 SVGAGI (reference sequence). The CDR3 extends over 16 amino acids. Here the CDR3 reads CASSYTRAGGNQPQHF. Here the CDR3 DNA reads TGTGCCAGCAGTTACACCAGGGCGGGGGGCAATCAGCCCCAGCATTTT.

In its sample, this clonotype was seen a few times. The chain has TRBV12-3 or TRBV12-4 and TRBJ1-1; D may be TRBD1 (5 bases). V lost 4 bases and J 10 bases, leaving 13 bases between the germline ends. The CDR3 length is 12 residues. CDR3 sequence reads: CASSWGGRAAFF. The CDR3 coding sequence is TGTGCCAGCAGTTGGGGGGGGAGGGCAGCTTTCTTT.

This chain uses TRBV2 with TRBJ2-7; no firm D call. V was cut by 7 bases and J by 2 bases, with 9 bases left in between. CDR1 SNHLY and CDR2 FYNNEI come from the germline V gene. CDR3 length: 12 residues. The CDR3, as DNA: TGTGCCAGCAATAGAGCCGCCTACGAGCAGTACTTC. Translating it yields CASNRAAYEQYF.

The sample holds many counts of this clonotype. The chain recombines TRBV19 with TRBJ1-2; no clear D. CDR3 length: 14 amino acids. The germline V gene encodes CDR1 LNHDA and CDR2 SQIVND (reference sequence). Trimming pared 6 bases from V and 4 bases from J, leaving 15 bases between. Here the CDR3 reads CASRPGLWSYGYTF. CDR3 nucleotide sequence: TGTGCCAGTAGGCCGGGTCTCTGGAGCTATGGCTACACCTTC.

The chain uses TRBV6-5 and TRBJ1-5; a possible D gene is TRBD1 (5 bases). This CDR3 region has 13 residues. Germline V gene sequence: CDR1 MNHEY, CDR2 SVGAGI. Trimming took 8 bases from V and 3 from J, leaving 11 bases between them. The CDR3 reads CASRDGVNQPQHF. The DNA for the CDR3 is TGTGCCAGCCGGGACGGAGTCAATCAGCCCCAGCATTTT.

This clonotype was recorded many times. The chain couples TRBV20-1 to TRBJ2-1; TRBD2 matches 12 bases. J was trimmed by 9 bases and V by 6 bases; bases with no gene match: 9. The length of the CDR3 is 14 residues. Germline V gives CDR1 DFQATT, CDR2 SNEGSKA (reference sequence). The CDR3 region is CSARLAGEYGEQFF. In DNA, the CDR3 is TGCAGTGCGAGACTAGCGGGAGAGTATGGTGAGCAGTTCTTC.

This clonotype appeared a few times. The chain has TRBV4-1 and TRBJ2-1; D call uncertain. This CDR3 has 14 residues. V shed 1 base and J shed 10 bases, with 14 bases lying between them. The germline V gene has CDR1 MGHRA and CDR2 YSYEKL. CDR3 nucleotides: TGCGCCAGCAGCCAAGTAGGATTCTCGGGCGAGCAGTTCTTC. This sequence encodes CASSQVGFSGEQFF.

The sample holds a few counts of this clonotype. The chain combines TRBV6-5 with TRBJ2-1; D remains ambiguous. CDR1 and CDR2 from the germline V gene are MNHEY and SVGAGI. V lost 5 bases, J lost 2 bases, and 19 bases lay in between. The CDR3 has 17 amino acids. This chain's CDR3 is CASSPSISQNPYNEQFF. CDR3 DNA sequence: TGTGCCAGCAGTCCTTCTATCTCCCAAAATCCCTACAATGAGCAGTTCTTC.

The sample holds a few counts of this clonotype. The chain has TRBV28 and TRBJ2-2, with a weak D call TRBD1 (6 bases). The CDR3 consists of 13 residues. Germline loops: CDR1 MDHEN, CDR2 SYDVKM. Trimming cost V 8 bases and J 3 bases, with 10 bases left between them. CDR3 sequence: CASEGEYTGELFF. CDR3 bases: TGTGCCAGCGAGGGGGAGTACACCGGGGAGCTGTTTTTT.

This clonotype came up many times. The gene calls are TRBV28 and TRBJ1-4; D perhaps matches TRBD1 (5 bases). The V end lost 6 bases, the J end lost 0 bases, and 8 bases lay between the germline ends. This CDR3 has 14 amino acids. Germline assignment: CDR1 MDHEN and CDR2 SYDVKM. CDR3 DNA: TGTGCCAGCAGCGAGGGGTCAACTAATGAAAAACTGTTTTTT. It is translated as CASSEGSTNEKLFF.

This clonotype occurred many times. This chain uses TRBV7-9 with TRBJ2-7; 9 bases are a match to TRBD2. Germline V gene data show CDR1 as SEHNR and CDR2 as FQNEAQ (reference sequence). V shed 4 bases and J 4 bases; nucleotides not matched to a gene: 17. This CDR3 is 18 amino acids long. The CDR3 loop is CASSSIAFILAGYYEQYF. CDR3 bases: TGTGCCAGCAGCTCGATCGCCTTTATACTAGCGGGCTATTACGAGCAGTACTTC.

This clonotype was detected a few times. The chain combines TRBV5-3 with TRBJ2-1; D is perhaps TRBD2 (5 bases). TRBV5-3 is labeled an ORF, and its function is uncertain. This CDR3 is 16 amino acids long. V was shortened by 3 bases and J by 6 bases, with 19 bases between the two germline ends. The DNA of the CDR3 is TGTGCCAGAAGCTCGAAGCGCCGGGATTGGTGCAATGAGCAGTTCTTC. Its translation: CARSSKRRDWCNEQFF.

The V and J genes are TRBV12-3 or TRBV12-4 and TRBJ2-7; possible D gene TRBD2, 6 bases. This CDR3 is built from 15 residues. The V end was cut by 6 bases, the J end by 7 bases, with 22 bases between. Here the CDR3 reads CASSTPGLEAQEQYF. In DNA, the CDR3 is TGTGCCAGCAGCACACCGGGACTCGAGGCGCAAGAGCAGTACTTC.

This clonotype was found many times. The rearrangement uses TRBV12-3 or TRBV12-4 and TRBJ2-7; no clear D. V lost 3 bases, J lost 3 bases, and 6 bases lay in between. The CDR3 spans 12 residues. The CDR3 is CASSFYNYEQYF. The CDR3 nucleotides are TGTGCCAGCAGTTTTTATAACTACGAGCAGTACTTC.

In this sample, this clonotype turned up a few times. The chain uses TRBV29-1 and TRBJ1-5; D may be TRBD1 (5 bases). V was shortened by 0 bases and J by 3 bases, with 6 bases between the two germline ends. Germline V gives CDR1 SQVTM, CDR2 ANQGSEA. The CDR3 is made up of 13 amino acids. CDR3 sequence (DNA): TGCAGCGTTGAAGAGACAGCCAATCAGCCCCAGCATTTT. The encoded protein is CSVEETANQPQHF. Filled out from reference TRBV29-1 and TRBJ1-5, the complete variable domain reads SAVISQKPSRDICQRGTSLTIQCQVDSQVTMMFWYRQQPGQSLTLIATANQGSEATYESGFVIDKFPISRPNLTFSTLTVSNMSPEDSSIYLCSVEETANQPQHFGDGTRLSIL.

In its sample, this clonotype was seen a few times. The chain links TRBV7-2 to TRBJ2-3; 10 bases align to TRBD2. Germline V gives CDR1 SGHTA, CDR2 FQGNSA. V trimming: 1 base; J trimming: 7 bases; junction bases outside the gene matches: 14. The CDR3 sequence is 18 residues long. The CDR3 loop reads CASSLDSGGAGGRNTQYF. The DNA for the CDR3 is TGTGCCAGCAGCTTAGACTCGGGCGGAGCGGGAGGGCGAAATACGCAGTATTTT.

At least ten counts were recorded for this clonotype. The rearrangement joins TRBV11-1 to TRBJ2-7, with D perhaps given as TRBD1 or TRBD2 (5 bases each). Germline CDR1 is SGHAT and CDR2 is FQDESV (reference sequence). The CDR3 runs 14 residues. V shed 3 bases and J shed 2 bases, with 11 bases lying between them. CDR3 coding DNA: TGTGCCAGCAGCTTGGGGCGGGCCGCCTACGAGCAGTACTTC. The encoded protein is CASSLGRAAYEQYF.

This clonotype occurred a few times. The chain is built from TRBV6-6 and TRBJ2-3; D is tentatively TRBD1 or TRBD2 (6 bases each). Germline CDR1 and CDR2: MNHNY and SVGAGI (reference sequence). CDR3 length: 16 residues. Trimming shortened V by 4 bases and J by 3 bases, and 17 bases separated the two germline ends. CDR3 coding DNA: TGTGCCAGCAGTTCCGGGGGACACGAGGGGACAGATACGCAGTATTTT. Amino acid sequence: CASSSGGHEGTDTQYF.

This clonotype came up a few times. The chain carries TRBV4-1 and TRBJ2-1; no reliable D call. Germline CDR1 and CDR2: MGHRA and YSYEKL. V gave up 4 bases and J gave up 7 bases, with 8 bases separating them. This CDR3 is built from 12 residues. As DNA, the CDR3 is TGCGCCAGCAGCCTCCAGACAAATGAGCAGTTCTTC. It specifies CASSLQTNEQFF.

This clonotype appeared once. V usage is TRBV7-2 and J usage is TRBJ2-2; D gene unclear. The germline V and J ends were trimmed by 4 bases and 4 bases, with 4 bases remaining between them. This CDR3 comprises 12 residues. Germline CDR1 is SGHTA and CDR2 is FQGNSA. CDR3 sequence (DNA): TGTGCCAGCAGCTACGGCACCGGGGAGCTGTTTTTT. Its translation is CASSYGTGELFF.

In this sample, this clonotype turned up a few times. The rearrangement joins TRBV20-1 to TRBJ1-2, with D tentatively TRBD1 (6 bases). Germline-derived CDR1 and CDR2 are DFQATT and SNEGSKA (reference sequence). Trimming cost V 3 bases and J 8 bases, with 16 bases left between them. The CDR3 has 13 amino acids. CDR3 nucleotide sequence: TGCAGTGCTAGCCCTTGGCAGGGGCTCGGCTACACCTTC. Its translation: CSASPWQGLGYTF.

V gene TRBV28 combines with J gene TRBJ1-5, with 12 nucleotides matching TRBD1. The J segment lost 7 bases and the V segment lost 2 bases, leaving 3 bases of the junction unmatched. CDR1 is MDHEN, CDR2 SYDVKM, per germline. The CDR3 contains 15 residues. The CDR3 nucleotides read TGTGCCAGCAGTTTAGGGACAGGGGGCTTACAGCCCCAGCATTTT. It yields the protein CASSLGTGGLQPQHF.

This clonotype has at least ten counts. The chain carries TRBV7-6 and TRBJ2-1; perhaps TRBD2 as D (7 bases). Trimming took off 2 bases at V and 10 bases at J, with 18 bases between the two ends. Germline CDR1 and CDR2: SGHVS and FNYEAQ. CDR3 length: 15 amino acids. In nucleotides, the CDR3 is TGTGCCAGCAGCTTAAGGCCTGCGGGGGCCGACGAGCAGTTCTTC. It specifies CASSLRPAGADEQFF.